Below, one T cell receptor (beta chain) is given with its context. Its antigen is unknown. V lost 4 bases to trimming and J lost 0 bases, with 18 bases between them. The germline CDR1 and CDR2 sequences are MGHDK and SYGVNS. The CDR3 length is 18 residues. These data belong to a study of cytomegalovirus exposure and HLA in healthy donors. Study as a whole: A previous analysis identified 95 million to 120 million unique TCR beta sequences derived from 180 million or so T cells. An early release of data contained tens of millions of unique TCRs, which came from HLA-typed donors. Findings and caveats of the study: Sequencing likely generated an artifact that appeared as a cluster of highly shared sequence variants.

Donors in the study were healthy people who gave bone marrow. Primers: 60 Vbeta forward and 13 Jbeta reverse. Profiling relied on immunoSEQ multiplex PCR, and the TCRdb table lists in-frame clones only, not all of them. The table counts about 88,000 clones; approximately 5.7% lies in the top ten. The specimen sequenced was PBMCs. The sequence was collected from a girl between 5 and 17 years old in good health and CMV-seropositive. V is TRBV25-1 and J is TRBJ1-4, with D tentatively TRBD1 (6 bases). In nucleotides, the CDR3 is TGTGCCAGCAGTGCGCCGGGACACCTTATTGCAACTAATGAAAAACTGTTTTTT. Amino acid sequence: CASSAPGHLIATNEKLFF.